The T cell receptor (beta chain) under discussion was sequenced for a study of blood T cell repertoires in COVID-19. Study as a whole: Specimens from acute and convalescent COVID-19 originated in the United States, Italy and Spain. T cells, B-cell-depleted T cells, or PBMCs supplied cDNA or gDNA.

As processed by the authors: Scientists estimated how many nucleated cells there were by amplifying reference gene primers. Clones were sequenced by immunoSEQ multiplex PCR, and TCRdb holds only the in-frame ones, with some missing. The V and J calls and the clone size are those of that table, but D and trimming were determined from the DNA. The data contain a few hundred thousand clones, 90% of them seen just once; the ten biggest clones take up roughly 3.3%. This CDR3 comprises 13 residues. Trimming cost V 6 bases and J 5 bases, with 13 bases left between them. From germline, CDR1 is MNHEY and CDR2 SVGAGI.

This chain connects TRBV6-5 to TRBJ1-1; a possible D gene is TRBD1 (6 bases). Sequences were obtained from peripheral blood. This TCR was sampled from a woman in her forties with acute or convalescent COVID-19. CDR3 in DNA: TGTGCCAGCAGACTCGAAACAGGGACTGAAGCTTTCTTT. It encodes CASRLETGTEAFF.